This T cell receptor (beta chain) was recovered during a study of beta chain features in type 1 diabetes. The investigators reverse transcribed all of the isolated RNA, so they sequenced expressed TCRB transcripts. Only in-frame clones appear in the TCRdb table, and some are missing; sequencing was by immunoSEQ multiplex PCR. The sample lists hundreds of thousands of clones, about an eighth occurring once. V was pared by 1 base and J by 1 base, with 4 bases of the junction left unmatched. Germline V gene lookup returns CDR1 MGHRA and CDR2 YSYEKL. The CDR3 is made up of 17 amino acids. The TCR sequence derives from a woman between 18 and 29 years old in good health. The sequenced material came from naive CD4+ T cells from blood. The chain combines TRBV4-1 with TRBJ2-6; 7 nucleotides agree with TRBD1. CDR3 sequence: CASSQGQGASGANVLTF. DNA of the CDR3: TGCGCCAGCAGCCAAGGACAGGGCGCATCTGGGGCCAACGTCCTGACTTTC.